This T cell receptor (beta chain) was recorded in a study of blood T cell repertoires in COVID-19. Per the original data handling: Amplification with reference gene primers provided the estimates of nucleated cell counts. Using immunoSEQ multiplex PCR, the repertoire was profiled, and TCRdb retains in-frame clones only, with some absent. V and J calls and clone size are given by that table; D and trimming were obtained from the DNA. The table includes some 200,000 clones, 80% to 90% detected once. The CDR3 is 13 amino acids. CDR1 and CDR2 from the germline V gene are GTSNPN and SVGIG (reference sequence). The germline V and J ends were trimmed by 3 bases and 0 bases, with 8 bases remaining between them.

The chain carries TRBV30 and TRBJ1-1, with D possibly matching TRBD1 (5 bases). The material sequenced was peripheral blood. The receptor was isolated from a woman older than 75 with acute or convalescent COVID-19. CDR3 protein: CAWRKGMNTEAFF. For the CDR3, the DNA is TGTGCCTGGAGGAAGGGGATGAACACTGAAGCTTTCTTT.